One and the same sample provided the 32 T cell receptor beta chains below, sequenced in a study of monozygotic twins with cystic fibrosis. Sequencing used immunoSEQ multiplex PCR; TCRdb keeps in-frame clones, though not all of them. In the table there are about 17,000 clones, approximately 96% of which are singletons. Source material: blood. These receptors all stem from a girl between 2 and 10 years old with cystic fibrosis.

The V and J genes are TRBV6-1 and TRBJ1-2; TRBD1 aligns across 9 bases. Germline CDR1 and CDR2: MNHNS and SASEGT. The CDR3 totals 14 residues. V lost 1 base and J lost 5; bases outside the gene matches: 2. The CDR3 protein is CASSEGTGVYGYTF. The CDR3 bases are TGTGCCAGCAGTGAAGGGACAGGGGTATATGGCTACACCTTC.

The rearrangement links TRBV19 to TRBJ1-3, with D tentatively TRBD1 (6 bases). CDR3 length: 13 residues. Trimming left V 6 bases short and J 0 bases short, with 6 bases between. Germline CDR1 is LNHDA and CDR2 is SQIVND (reference sequence). DNA for the CDR3: TGTGCCAGTAGGGACAGCTCTGGAAACACCATATATTTT. It codes for CASRDSSGNTIYF.

CDR3 in amino acids: CASSELGTLSNQPQHF. In nucleotides, the CDR3 is TGTGCCAGCAGTGAACTCGGGACCCTGAGCAATCAGCCCCAGCATTTT. The chain uses TRBV6-1 and TRBJ1-5, with D tentatively TRBD1 (5 bases). CDR1 is MNHNS, CDR2 SASEGT, per germline. This CDR3 is 16 amino acids long. Trimming took 2 bases from V and 1 from J, leaving 12 bases between them.

This chain links TRBV28 with TRBJ1-5; no firm D call. The CDR3 extends over 11 amino acids. The ends were cut back, 5 bases at V and 4 bases at J, with 3 bases in the middle. CDR1 MDHEN and CDR2 SYDVKM come from the germline V gene. The CDR3 nucleotides are TGTGCCAGCAGTCCGAATCAGCCCCAGCATTTT. Encoded protein: CASSPNQPQHF.

The chain carries TRBV6-1 and TRBJ1-5; perhaps TRBD1 as D (6 bases). Trimming took off 2 bases at V and 2 bases at J, with 13 bases between the two ends. The CDR3 contains 16 residues. Germline CDR1 MNHNS, CDR2 SASEGT. Written as DNA, the CDR3 is TGTGCCAGCAGTGAATGGGCAGGGGAAGGCAATCAGCCCCAGCATTTT. Its protein product is CASSEWAGEGNQPQHF.

The chain uses TRBV6-5 and TRBJ2-1; D may be TRBD1 (5 bases). V was cut by 6 bases and J by 12 bases, with 18 bases left in between. The CDR3 has 13 amino acids. Germline-derived CDR1 and CDR2 are MNHEY and SVGAGI. CDR3 nucleotides: TGTGCCAGCAGCGAACCTCAGGGCCTATCGCAGTTCTTC. It specifies CASSEPQGLSQFF.

V is TRBV7-2 and J is TRBJ1-5; D is perhaps TRBD1 (5 bases). V was shortened by 5 bases and J by 0 bases, with 14 bases between the two germline ends. The CDR3 covers 16 residues. Germline values: CDR1 SGHTA, CDR2 FQGNSA. Written as DNA, the CDR3 is TGTGCCAGCAGCGTTTACGGGGCAGATAGCAATCAGCCCCAGCATTTT. Protein product: CASSVYGADSNQPQHF. The full variable domain, its missing parts supplied by reference TRBV7-2 and TRBJ1-5, is GAGVSQSPSNKVTEKGKDVELRCDPISGHTALYWYRQSLGQGLEFLIYFQGNSAPDKSGLPSDRFSAERTGGSVSTLTIQRTQQEDSAVYLCASSVYGADSNQPQHFGDGTRLSIL.

This clone was seen a few times. The rearrangement uses TRBV11-3 and TRBJ2-7; the D gene is possibly TRBD1 (6 bases). Germline CDR1 and CDR2: SGHNT and YENEEA. V was clipped by 5 bases and J by 2 bases, with 16 bases between them. CDR3 length: 15 amino acids. DNA for the CDR3: TGTGCCAGCAGCCCCCGCCAAACAGGGACCTACGAGCAGTACTTC. This sequence encodes CASSPRQTGTYEQYF. Variable domain in full (rest from reference TRBV11-3 and TRBJ2-7): EAGVVQSPRYKIIEKKQPVAFWCNPISGHNTLYWYLQNLGQGPELLIRYENEEAVDDSQLPKDRFSAERLKGVDSTLKIQPAELGDSAVYLCASSPRQTGTYEQYFGPGTRLTVT.

This clone was seen just once. The chain employs TRBV6-5 and TRBJ1-5, with D unclear. The V gene's germline CDR1 is MNHEY and CDR2 SVGAGI. V was clipped by 4 bases and J by 1 base, with 8 bases between them. This CDR3 spans 14 amino acids. The CDR3 sequence is CASSSESSNQPQHF. DNA of the CDR3: TGTGCCAGCAGTTCGGAATCAAGCAATCAGCCCCAGCATTTT.

The rearrangement joins TRBV5-6 to TRBJ2-4; possible D gene TRBD2, 5 bases. Germline V gene data show CDR1 as SGHDT and CDR2 as YYEEEE. The V end was cut by 4 bases, the J end by 8 bases, with 13 bases between. The CDR3 extends over 13 amino acids. The CDR3 DNA sequence: TGTGCCAGCAGCGGAGGAAACTACGACATTCAGTACTTC. Translating gives CASSGGNYDIQYF.

CDR3 residues: CASSQVPETGNQPQHF. CDR3 DNA: TGCGCCAGCAGCCAAGTTCCGGAGACAGGGAATCAGCCCCAGCATTTT. The gene calls are TRBV4-3 and TRBJ1-5, with TRBD1 identical over 7 bases. CDR1 is LGHNA, CDR2 YSLEER, per germline. Trimming cost V 1 base and J 4 bases; bases outside gene matches: 7. This CDR3 is 16 amino acids long.

V usage is TRBV6-5 and J usage is TRBJ1-1, with a possible D match to TRBD1 (5 bases). The CDR3 extends over 14 amino acids. Trimming pared 6 bases from V and 5 bases from J, leaving 16 bases between. Per germline, CDR1 MNHEY and CDR2 SVGAGI. The CDR3 nucleotides read TGTGCCAGCAGGACCGGGACGAGGGTTACTGAAGCTTTCTTT. This sequence encodes CASRTGTRVTEAFF.

This clone was seen more than once but under ten times. The chain carries TRBV5-1 and TRBJ1-2, with 9 bases that match TRBD1. V shed 0 bases, J shed 4 bases, and the junction held 7 bases outside the gene matches. The V gene's germline CDR1 is SGHRS and CDR2 YFSETQ. The CDR3 contains 16 residues. The CDR3 loop is CASSLAPGTGSYGYTF. CDR3 DNA sequence: TGCGCCAGCAGCTTGGCCCCCGGGACAGGGAGCTATGGCTACACCTTC.

The CDR3 here is CASSHPNPWGVDTGELFF. The CDR3, as DNA: TGTGCCAGCAGCCACCCAAACCCGTGGGGGGTCGACACCGGGGAGCTGTTTTTT. The chain employs TRBV14 and TRBJ2-2, with D possibly matching TRBD2 (6 bases). CDR3 length: 18 residues. Germline loops: CDR1 SGHDN, CDR2 FVKESK. V was trimmed by 3 bases and J by 3 bases, leaving 20 bases between them.

This clone appeared once. V usage is TRBV11-2 and J usage is TRBJ1-3, with TRBD1 identical over 10 bases. CDR1 SGHAT and CDR2 FQNNGV come from the germline V gene. This CDR3 is 16 amino acids long. V lost 4 bases, J lost 2 bases, and 5 bases stayed unmatched. The chain's CDR3 is CASSWGQGKAGNTIYF. In DNA, the CDR3 is TGTGCCAGCAGCTGGGGACAGGGGAAGGCTGGAAACACCATATATTTT.

This clone was seen a single time. V gene TRBV6-5 combines with J gene TRBJ1-2, with 7 nucleotides matching TRBD1. The CDR3 covers 16 residues. The germline gives CDR1 MNHEY, CDR2 SVGAGI. Germline trimming cut 4 bases from V and 5 bases from J; bases unmatched to any gene: 13. The CDR3 nucleotides read TGTGCCAGCAGTTCACAACCGACAGGGTGGTGGTATGGCTACACCTTC. Residues: CASSSQPTGWWYGYTF.

The rearrangement links TRBV5-8 to TRBJ2-1; 11 bases map to TRBD2. Losses at the gene ends were 3 bases for V and 6 bases for J; bases not matched to a gene: 5. There are 15 residues in the CDR3. The germline CDR1 and CDR2 sequences are SGHTS and YDEGEE. The chain's CDR3 is CASSWGTSGTNEQFF. CDR3 bases: TGTGCCAGCAGCTGGGGGACTAGCGGTACCAATGAGCAGTTCTTC.

The CDR3 DNA is TGTGCCAGCAGCCCGGCAAGCGGGGTAGGAGGAGAGACCCAGTACTTC. Its protein product is CASSPASGVGGETQYF. V gene TRBV7-2 combines with J gene TRBJ2-5, with 7 bases identical to TRBD2. CDR1 SGHTA and CDR2 FQGNSA come from the germline V gene. The CDR3 runs 16 residues. V lost 5 bases and J lost 4; bases outside the gene matches: 13.

The genes are TRBV14 and TRBJ2-7, with TRBD2 matching over 9 bases. With 4 bases clipped from V and 6 bases from J, the junction kept 10 bases outside the gene matches. Germline V CDR1 and CDR2: SGHDN, FVKESK. CDR3 size: 15 residues. This CDR3 is CASSPRGGGSIEQYF. For the CDR3, the DNA is TGTGCCAGCAGCCCGCGGGGGGGCGGTTCTATCGAGCAGTACTTC.

The chain employs TRBV6-6 and TRBJ1-2, with unresolved D. Germline values: CDR1 MNHNY, CDR2 SVGAGI (reference sequence). CDR3 length: 13 residues. Between the trimmed V and J ends, which lost 2 bases and 2 bases, there was a span of 6 bases. CDR3: CASSYGLNYGYTF. The CDR3 bases are TGTGCCAGCAGTTACGGACTCAACTATGGCTACACCTTC.

The V and J genes are TRBV19 and TRBJ1-6; 10 bases are a match to TRBD1. J lost 9 bases, V lost 2 bases, and 1 base had no gene match. This CDR3 has 14 residues. Germline CDR1 reads LNHDA; CDR2 reads SQIVND (reference sequence). CDR3 residues: CASSIRDRGSPLHF. The CDR3 coding sequence is TGTGCCAGTAGTATAAGGGACAGGGGTTCACCCCTCCACTTT.

The V gene is TRBV11-3, the J gene TRBJ1-1; 9 nucleotides align to TRBD1. The CDR3 runs to 15 residues. Germline V lookup: CDR1 SGHNT, CDR2 YENEEA. J was trimmed by 4 bases and V by 0 bases; bases with no gene match: 3. DNA for the CDR3: TGTGCCAGCAGCTTAGAATACAGGGGGCTCACTGAAGCTTTCTTT. Translating it yields CASSLEYRGLTEAFF.

The genes are TRBV23-1 and TRBJ1-1; tentatively, D is TRBD1 (6 bases). TRBV23-1 is annotated as an ORF whose role is uncertain. V shed 2 bases and J shed 1 base, with 8 bases lying between them. The CDR3 is made up of 14 amino acids. The CDR3 reads CASSQVQGNTEAFF. CDR3 DNA sequence: TGCGCCAGCAGTCAAGTACAGGGGAACACTGAAGCTTTCTTT.

The rearrangement links TRBV9 to TRBJ2-7, with 10 bases lining up with TRBD2. With 3 bases clipped from V and 3 bases from J, the junction kept 12 bases outside the gene matches. This CDR3 spans 17 amino acids. Germline-derived CDR1 and CDR2 are SGDLS and YYNGEE. This CDR3 is CASSGGDGGLADYEQYF. DNA for the CDR3: TGTGCCAGCAGCGGAGGTGATGGAGGACTAGCGGACTACGAGCAGTACTTC.

V usage is TRBV6-1 and J usage is TRBJ2-7; possibly TRBD1 or TRBD2 for D (5 bases each). Germline V gives CDR1 MNHNS, CDR2 SASEGT. The CDR3 sequence is 16 residues long. V lost 1 base and J 3 bases, leaving 16 bases between the germline ends. CDR3 sequence (DNA): TGTGCCAGCAGTGAAGACTGGACACTAGTAAGCTACGAGCAGTACTTC. It yields the protein CASSEDWTLVSYEQYF.

This rearrangement joins TRBV30 to TRBJ2-7; D gene unclear. Germline V gene data show CDR1 as GTSNPN and CDR2 as SVGIG (reference sequence). The CDR3 totals 14 residues. Trimming took off 1 base at V and 7 bases at J, with 17 bases between the two ends. CDR3 bases: TGTGCCTGGAGTGACCCACCTGGTGTTTTTGAGCAGTACTTC. Translating gives CAWSDPPGVFEQYF.

V and J are TRBV29-1 and TRBJ1-1; no clear D gene. The CDR3 extends over 13 amino acids. Germline V gene data show CDR1 as SQVTM and CDR2 as ANQGSEA. V was shortened by 4 bases and J by 1 base, with 10 bases between the two germline ends. CDR3 sequence: CSVVTARNTEAFF. The CDR3 nucleotides read TGCAGCGTTGTAACCGCGAGGAACACTGAAGCTTTCTTT.

The chain links TRBV5-1 to TRBJ2-5; TRBD2 is a possible D gene (7 bases). Trimming left V 2 bases short and J 5 bases short, with 13 bases between. This CDR3 is 14 amino acids long. The V gene's germline CDR1 is SGHRS and CDR2 YFSETQ. CDR3 loop: CASSLGGADETQYF. DNA for the CDR3: TGCGCCAGCAGCTTAGGGGGGGCCGACGAGACCCAGTACTTC.

V and J are TRBV30 and TRBJ1-4; 10 bases are a match to TRBD1. Germline CDR1 is GTSNPN and CDR2 is SVGIG (reference sequence). CDR3 length: 13 amino acids. Trimming took 7 bases from V and 7 from J; bases not matched to a gene: 6. The CDR3, as DNA: TGTGCCTCCCCGGGACAGGGGAGTGAAAAACTGTTTTTT. Encoded protein: CASPGQGSEKLFF.

This clone was detected once. This rearrangement joins TRBV30 to TRBJ1-5; weak D call: TRBD1 (5 bases). Germline V lookup: CDR1 GTSNPN, CDR2 SVGIG (reference sequence). The CDR3 contains 17 residues. Trimming pared 0 bases from V and 0 bases from J, leaving 15 bases between. For the CDR3, the DNA is TGTGCCTGGAGTGTATCTCTTGGACACCATAGCAATCAGCCCCAGCATTTT. As protein: CAWSVSLGHHSNQPQHF.

This sequence joins TRBV6-6 and TRBJ2-1; 7 bases agree with TRBD1. V was clipped by 6 bases and J by 7 bases; unmatched bases: 3. CDR1 and CDR2 from the germline V gene are MNHNY and SVGAGI (reference sequence). This CDR3 is 12 amino acids long. The CDR3 is CASRKQGNEQFF. For the CDR3, the DNA is TGTGCCAGCAGAAAACAGGGGAATGAGCAGTTCTTC.

The gene calls are TRBV30 and TRBJ1-2; D is possibly TRBD1 (5 bases). CDR3 length: 14 residues. The germline V gene has CDR1 GTSNPN and CDR2 SVGIG (reference sequence). The V end was cut by 1 base, the J end by 4 bases, with 13 bases between. The CDR3 DNA reads TGTGCCTGGAGTGGGGGCTTACCCCCCTATGGCTACACCTTC. It translates to CAWSGGLPPYGYTF.